The next 13 T cell receptor beta chains were all read from a single sample in a study of shared clonotypes between healthy human individuals. Libraries were prepared by immunoSEQ multiplex PCR; TCRdb keeps only in-frame clonotypes and omits some of them. The table lists some 1,600,000 clones, approximately 98% of them singletons. Sequencing was carried out using naive CD4+ T cells sorted from blood. The subset is: CD45RA+ positively selected. These receptors were collected from a young man in good health.

V usage is TRBV28 and J usage is TRBJ2-7; no clear D. Trimming removed 5 bases at V and 4 bases at J, with 15 bases between. Germline values: CDR1 MDHEN, CDR2 SYDVKM. CDR3 length: 14 residues. The CDR3: CASSPSPMTYEQYF. Here the CDR3 DNA reads TGTGCCAGCAGTCCAAGCCCCATGACTTACGAGCAGTACTTC.

The CDR3 sequence: CASSFARISYEQYF. Here the CDR3 DNA reads TGTGCCAGCAGCTTCGCGAGGATATCCTACGAGCAGTACTTC. J is TRBJ2-7 and V is TRBV7-9; D not resolved. The germline V gene has CDR1 SEHNR and CDR2 FQNEAQ (reference sequence). Deletions cut 3 bases from V and 1 base from J, with 10 bases between. CDR3 size: 14 residues.

This chain joins TRBV18 and TRBJ2-2; D is perhaps TRBD2 (5 bases). The CDR3 is 16 amino acids. Germline CDR1 and CDR2: KGHSH and LQKENI. V was pared by 2 bases and J by 6 bases, with 16 bases between. The CDR3, as DNA: TGTGCCAGCTCACCATCTCCGGGAAACAGCCCCGGGGAGCTGTTTTTT. This encodes CASSPSPGNSPGELFF.

The rearrangement uses TRBV5-6 and TRBJ2-7, with D maybe TRBD2 (6 bases). CDR1 and CDR2 (germline): SGHDT, YYEEEE. The CDR3 is 13 residues long. V lost 4 bases and J lost 5, with 13 bases in between. DNA for the CDR3: TGTGCCAGCAGCGCCCTGGCGGGAAACGAGCAGTACTTC. It is translated as CASSALAGNEQYF.

This chain joins TRBV9 and TRBJ2-1; 8 nucleotides align to TRBD2. The CDR3 totals 16 residues. Germline assignment: CDR1 SGDLS and CDR2 YYNGEE. V lost 4 bases and J lost 3; bases outside the gene matches: 9. The CDR3 spells CASSPRASGGYNEQFF. CDR3 nucleotides: TGTGCCAGCAGCCCCAGGGCCAGCGGGGGCTACAATGAGCAGTTCTTC.

This chain joins TRBV27 and TRBJ2-3; D perhaps matches TRBD2 (6 bases). This CDR3 has 15 residues. V was clipped by 4 bases and J by 2 bases, with 13 bases between them. Germline V gene sequence: CDR1 MNHEY, CDR2 SMNVEV (reference sequence). The CDR3, as DNA: TGTGCCAGCAGTTCCCGCGGGGTCTACACAGATACGCAGTATTTT. Protein product: CASSSRGVYTDTQYF.

This rearrangement joins TRBV7-9 to TRBJ2-2; TRBD1 matches 10 bases. Germline CDR1 and CDR2: SEHNR and FQNEAQ (reference sequence). V was pared by 7 bases and J by 4 bases, with 9 bases of the junction left unmatched. This CDR3 region has 16 residues. CDR3 protein: CASIIDRGRVTGELFF. DNA for the CDR3: TGTGCCAGCATCATAGACAGGGGGCGCGTCACCGGGGAGCTGTTTTTT.

This clone was found once. This sequence joins TRBV29-1 and TRBJ2-1; 9 bases are shared with TRBD2. With V trimmed by 1 base and J by 4 bases, 8 bases remained unmatched. The germline V gene encodes CDR1 SQVTM and CDR2 ANQGSEA. The CDR3 contains 16 residues. Written as DNA, the CDR3 is TGCAGCGTTGAAGCCTCAGCTAGCGGGGTATACAATGAGCAGTTCTTC. Amino acid sequence: CSVEASASGVYNEQFF.

This rearrangement joins TRBV2 to TRBJ2-6, with D uncertain. Trimming removed 4 bases from V and 1 base from J, with 11 bases in between. The CDR3 is 16 amino acids. Germline V lookup: CDR1 SNHLY, CDR2 FYNNEI. The CDR3 is CASSGVSKSGANVLTF. CDR3 bases: TGTGCCAGCAGTGGGGTTTCCAAATCTGGGGCCAACGTCCTGACTTTC.

The gene calls are TRBV10-1 and TRBJ2-7, with D perhaps matching TRBD2 (6 bases). The V end was cut by 2 bases, the J end by 3 bases, with 8 bases between. The CDR3 runs 13 residues. The germline CDR1 and CDR2 sequences are WNHNN and SYGVQD (reference sequence). DNA for the CDR3: TGCGCCAGCAGTGAGGATAGCGGCTACGAGCAGTACTTC. Translation gives CASSEDSGYEQYF.

The chain carries TRBV7-2 and TRBJ2-7; D uncertain. The CDR3 has 14 residues. V shed 2 bases and J shed 6 bases, with 14 bases lying between them. Germline V gene sequence: CDR1 SGHTA, CDR2 FQGNSA. The CDR3 DNA reads as TGTGCCAGCAGCTTAAGGCAGACTCCTGGCGAGCAGTACTTC. Encoded protein: CASSLRQTPGEQYF. The full variable domain, in which reference TRBV7-2 and TRBJ2-7 provide the parts outside the CDR3, is GAGVSQSPSNKVTEKGKDVELRCDPISGHTALYWYRQSLGQGLEFLIYFQGNSAPDKSGLPSDRFSAERTGGSVSTLTIQRTQQEDSAVYLCASSLRQTPGEQYFGPGTRLTVT.

This rearrangement joins TRBV5-4 to TRBJ2-5, with D possibly TRBD1 on 6 matching bases. The germline V gene encodes CDR1 SGHNT and CDR2 YYREEE (reference sequence). This CDR3 has 15 residues. V lost 4 bases, J lost 7 bases, and 20 bases lay in between. In nucleotides, the CDR3 is TGTGCCAGCAGCACAAAGGACAGCCCTTTGGGGACCCAGTACTTC. Amino acids: CASSTKDSPLGTQYF.

The chain joins TRBV5-1 to TRBJ2-7, with a possible D match to TRBD1 (6 bases). V lost 7 bases, J lost 3 bases, and 17 bases lay in between. CDR3 size: 14 residues. Germline V gene sequence: CDR1 SGHRS, CDR2 YFSETQ. DNA of the CDR3: TGCGCCAGCGCCGTAAGTGGACAGTACTACGAGCAGTACTTC. Translation: CASAVSGQYYEQYF. The whole variable domain, filled in from reference TRBV5-1 and TRBJ2-7, reads KAGVTQTPRYLIKTRGQQVTLSCSPISGHRSVSWYQQTPGQGLQFLFEYFSETQRNKGNFPGRFSGRQFSNSRSEMNVSTLELGDSALYLCASAVSGQYYEQYFGPGTRLTVT.